This TCR beta chain was observed in a study of lymphopenia after photon versus proton radiotherapy. Germline V gives CDR1 LGHNT, CDR2 FRNRAP. The length of the CDR3 is 11 residues. Trimming took 3 bases from V and 9 from J, leaving 6 bases between them. Notes on the study in general: Only patients who died were analyzed for survival; proton advantage is unproven. Photon-treated patients lost naive T cells and TCR diversity; proton-treated stayed stable. After lymphocyte nadir, photon-treated repertoires showed oligoclonal expansion, especially CD8+ Temra. Post-nadir TCR diversity decline inversely tracked overall survival among those who died.

This clone was counted once. Its target is unknown. The table came from immunoSEQ multiplex PCR; TCRdb's copy has only in-frame clones and leaves some out. The data hold roughly 17,000 clones, with more than 90% observed a single time. V and J are TRBV12-5 and TRBJ2-1, with D unresolved. This receptor was obtained from a woman in her 40s with cholangiocarcinoma. Sequenced material: peripheral blood, taken from a patient treated with photon-based radiotherapy. The CDR3 region is CASGFYSEQFF. DNA of the CDR3: TGTGCTAGTGGTTTTTATAGTGAGCAGTTCTTC.